The 3 T cell receptor beta chains in this list originate from one sample, sequenced in a study of shared clonotypes between healthy human individuals. Positively selected for CCR7, the CD45RO-negative cells used as naive CD8 cells excluded terminally differentiated effector memory CD45RA+ cells. Libraries were prepared by immunoSEQ multiplex PCR; TCRdb keeps only in-frame clonotypes and omits some of them. The profile covers around 640,000 clones, with approximately 96% appearing a single time and 0.11% taken by the ten largest. Sequenced sample: naive CD8+ T cells sorted from blood. Receptors were obtained from a woman in her 30s in good health.

The chain uses TRBV29-1 and TRBJ2-7; either TRBD1 or TRBD2 may supply D (5 bases each). The CDR3 sequence is 13 residues long. Germline V gene sequence: CDR1 SQVTM, CDR2 ANQGSEA. Trimming removed 3 bases from V and 1 base from J, with 10 bases in between. CDR3 bases: TGCAGCGTTGATGGGGGAGAATCCTACGAGCAGTACTTC. Its translation: CSVDGGESYEQYF.

This clone was detected only once. The junction differs from germline at one of its ends, possibly a read error. This chain connects TRBV7-6 to TRBJ2-2, with 9 bases fitting TRBD2. The germline V gene encodes CDR1 SGHVS and CDR2 FNYEAQ. The CDR3 has 14 residues. The CDR3 DNA is TGTGCCAGCAGCCTAGCGGGAAACCCCGGGGAGCTGTTTTTT. Translation gives CASSLAGNPGELFF.

V gene TRBV27 combines with J gene TRBJ2-1; D remains ambiguous. The CDR3 runs 15 residues. The germline V gene has CDR1 MNHEY and CDR2 SMNVEV (reference sequence). Between the trimmed V and J ends, which lost 7 bases and 8 bases, there was a span of 21 bases. The DNA of the CDR3 is TGTGCCAGCACTCCCAGGCTGGGTCTCCTGCATGAGCAGTTCTTC. Amino acid sequence: CASTPRLGLLHEQFF.